Following are 30 T cell receptor beta chains from one sample sequenced in a study of blood T cell repertoires in COVID-19. Sequencing used immunoSEQ multiplex PCR; TCRdb keeps in-frame clones, though not all of them. The repertoire holds 200,000 to 250,000 clones, with roughly four fifths as singletons. Material: peripheral blood. These receptors all stem from a woman aged 70-85 years with COVID-19, enrolled during active disease.

The chain carries TRBV28 and TRBJ1-1; 7 bases are a match to TRBD1. Germline loops: CDR1 MDHEN, CDR2 SYDVKM. There are 13 residues in the CDR3. After removal of 10 bases from V and 4 bases from J, the junction contained 9 bases not matched to a gene. The CDR3: CAITTGRFTEAFF. DNA of the CDR3: TGTGCCATCACGACAGGGAGGTTCACTGAAGCTTTCTTT.

The chain recombines TRBV18 with TRBJ2-1; 8 bases map to TRBD2. The CDR3 consists of 15 residues. Germline trimming cut 3 bases from V and 3 bases from J; bases unmatched to any gene: 4. CDR1 KGHSH and CDR2 LQKENI come from the germline V gene. The chain's CDR3 is CASSPSLADYNEQFF. The CDR3 nucleotides are TGTGCCAGCTCACCTTCACTAGCGGACTACAATGAGCAGTTCTTC.

The table lists this clone with a count of one. J is TRBJ1-3 and V is TRBV7-8; 7 positions match TRBD1. From germline, CDR1 is SGHVS and CDR2 FQNEAQ. The ends lost 1 base at V and 4 bases at J; junction bases unmatched: 7. The CDR3 spans 16 residues. CDR3 loop: CASSLGRRGGGNTIYF. Written as DNA, the CDR3 is TGTGCCAGCAGCTTAGGTCGCAGAGGGGGCGGAAACACCATATATTTT.

V is TRBV27 and J is TRBJ2-7; the D gene is possibly TRBD1 (6 bases). The CDR3 is 15 amino acids. V was trimmed by 5 bases and J by 6 bases, leaving 20 bases between them. From germline, CDR1 is MNHEY and CDR2 SMNVEV (reference sequence). The CDR3 reads CASSTRGLGSVEQYF. CDR3 nucleotide sequence: TGTGCCAGCAGTACTAGGGGGTTAGGCTCGGTCGAGCAGTACTTC.

The V call is TRBV6-5, the J call TRBJ2-7, with 11 bases lining up with TRBD2. The V segment lost 2 bases and the J segment 5 bases; nucleotides outside the gene matches: 8. This CDR3 has 16 amino acids. The germline V gene encodes CDR1 MNHEY and CDR2 SVGAGI. CDR3 sequence reads: CASSYGRTSGSDEQYF. CDR3 in DNA: TGTGCCAGCAGTTACGGCCGAACTAGCGGGAGCGACGAGCAGTACTTC.

The chain is built from TRBV5-1 and TRBJ1-1; no clear D. Per the germline V gene, CDR1 is SGHRS and CDR2 is YFSETQ. Trimming shortened V by 0 bases and J by 1 base, and 10 bases separated the two germline ends. This CDR3 has 15 residues. The CDR3 spells CASSLDPGRNTEAFF. The DNA of the CDR3 is TGCGCCAGCAGCTTGGACCCGGGGAGGAACACTGAAGCTTTCTTT. Using reference TRBV5-1 and TRBJ1-1 for the parts outside the CDR3, the full variable domain is KAGVTQTPRYLIKTRGQQVTLSCSPISGHRSVSWYQQTPGQGLQFLFEYFSETQRNKGNFPGRFSGRQFSNSRSEMNVSTLELGDSALYLCASSLDPGRNTEAFFGQGTRLTVV.

The chain combines TRBV28 with TRBJ1-2; tentatively, D is TRBD1 (6 bases). Germline V gene data show CDR1 as MDHEN and CDR2 as SYDVKM. Trimming pared 8 bases from V and 6 bases from J, leaving 16 bases between. This CDR3 is 13 amino acids long. CDR3: CASPTGLPHGYTF. The CDR3 coding sequence is TGTGCCAGCCCGACAGGCCTCCCCCATGGCTACACCTTC.

The chain uses TRBV28 and TRBJ1-3, with D possibly TRBD1 on 5 matching bases. The CDR3 totals 15 residues. CDR1 is MDHEN and CDR2 is SYDVKM in the germline V gene. V lost 9 bases to trimming and J lost 0 bases, with 15 bases between them. The CDR3 bases are TGTGCCAGTACGGACACCCTCTTCTCTGGAAACACCATATATTTT. Encoded protein: CASTDTLFSGNTIYF.

The chain is built from TRBV21-1 and TRBJ2-4; no check of the table's D call, TRBD2, against the DNA was made. TRBV21-1 is described as a pseudogene. The CDR3 sequence is 18 residues long. CDR3 protein: CASSKVSGRTLAKNIQYF. The CDR3 nucleotides read TGTGCCAGCAGCAAAGTTAGCGGGAGGACCCTAGCCAAAAACATTCAGTACTTC.

This clone appeared a single time. The CDR3 reads CASSQDTRDEKLFF. The CDR3 nucleotides are TGTGCCAGCAGCCAAGATACCCGGGATGAAAAACTGTTTTTT. V and J are TRBV3-1 (or the pseudogene TRBV3-2) and TRBJ1-4; D is unclear. V shed 0 bases and J shed 6 bases, with 8 bases lying between them. Germline CDR1 LGHDT, CDR2 YNNKEL (reference sequence). The CDR3 covers 14 residues.

The J gene is TRBJ1-4, the V gene TRBV9, with a tentative D call TRBD1 (6 bases). CDR1 SGDLS and CDR2 YYNGEE come from the germline V gene. There are 15 residues in the CDR3. V was trimmed by 2 bases and J by 3 bases, leaving 11 bases between them. The DNA for the CDR3 is TGTGCCAGCAGCGTCCAGGGGCGGGCTAATGAAAAACTGTTTTTT. Its translation: CASSVQGRANEKLFF. The variable domain in full, completed from reference TRBV9 and TRBJ1-4, reads DSGVTQTPKHLITATGQRVTLRCSPRSGDLSVYWYQQSLDQGLQFLIQYYNGEERAKGNILERFSAQQFPDLHSELNLSSLELGDSALYFCASSVQGRANEKLFFGSGTQLSVL.

This rearrangement joins TRBV30 to TRBJ1-3; no definite D call. CDR3 length: 15 amino acids. Germline CDR1 is GTSNPN and CDR2 is SVGIG (reference sequence). V was clipped by 0 bases and J by 0 bases, with 9 bases between them. Here the CDR3 reads CAWSVLPGSGNTIYF. CDR3 nucleotide sequence: TGTGCCTGGAGTGTACTCCCGGGCTCTGGAAACACCATATATTTT.

The chain couples TRBV18 to TRBJ1-1; no firm D call. V lost 6 bases and J lost 5, with 13 bases in between. CDR3 length equals 13 residues. Germline V gives CDR1 KGHSH, CDR2 LQKENI. The CDR3 reads CASSVNGGTEAFF. The CDR3 nucleotides read TGTGCCAGCTCCGTAAACGGCGGAACTGAAGCTTTCTTT.

The chain has TRBV29-1 and TRBJ2-1; 15 bases agree with TRBD2. Germline assignment: CDR1 SQVTM and CDR2 ANQGSEA. Trimming took 5 bases from V and 4 from J; bases not matched to a gene: 9. CDR3 size: 17 residues. CDR3 protein: CSVKGLAGGKSYNEQFF. CDR3 nucleotide sequence: TGCAGCGTTAAGGGACTAGCGGGAGGTAAATCATACAATGAGCAGTTCTTC.

This clone has only a few counts. This chain joins TRBV19 and TRBJ2-7; TRBD2 aligns across 13 bases. The germline CDR1 and CDR2 sequences are LNHDA and SQIVND (reference sequence). The CDR3 runs 16 residues. J gave up 3 bases and V 8 bases, and 10 bases lay outside the gene matches. CDR3 region: CASSKAGTSGNYEQYF. In nucleotides, the CDR3 is TGTGCCAGTTCCAAAGCCGGGACTAGCGGGAACTACGAGCAGTACTTC.

This chain connects TRBV11-2 to TRBJ2-3; the D gene is possibly TRBD2 (6 bases). Trimming left V 4 bases short and J 3 bases short, with 20 bases between. The length of the CDR3 is 17 residues. Germline lookup yields CDR1 SGHAT and CDR2 FQNNGV. CDR3 in DNA: TGTGCCAGCAGCTATCTCCCCTCGTCGGGGAGGACAGATACGCAGTATTTT. It yields the protein CASSYLPSSGRTDTQYF.

On this clone itself: Relative to the germline gene, one junction end is altered; a read error may explain this. The rearrangement uses TRBV19 and TRBJ2-5; maybe TRBD1 (5 bases). The CDR3 sequence is 14 residues long. Germline-derived CDR1 and CDR2 are LNHDA and SQIVND (reference sequence). This CDR3 reads CASSAPRVRGIPNF. The CDR3 DNA is TGTGCCAGTTCCGCCCCCAGGGTCCGCGGTATCCCTAACTTC. Supplemented by reference TRBV19 and TRBJ2-5, the full variable domain reads DGGITQSPKYLFRKEGQNVTLSCEQNLNHDAMYWYRQDPGQGLRLIYYSQIVNDFQKGDIAEGYSVSREKKESFPLTVTSAQKNPTAFYLCASSAPRVRGIPNFGPGTRLLVL.

Ten or more counts support this clone. This sequence joins TRBV11-3 and TRBJ2-3; TRBD2 is a possible D gene (5 bases). The CDR3 is 13 residues long. The germline V and J ends were trimmed by 0 bases and 5 bases, with 6 bases remaining between them. The germline gives CDR1 SGHNT, CDR2 YENEEA. CDR3 sequence reads: CASSLDRGDTQYF. The CDR3 bases are TGTGCCAGCAGCTTAGATCGGGGAGATACGCAGTATTTT.

The chain recombines TRBV6-1 with TRBJ1-5, with D unclear. Germline values: CDR1 MNHNS, CDR2 SASEGT. CDR3 length equals 13 residues. Deletions cut 1 base from V and 12 bases from J, with 13 bases between. CDR3 loop: CASSEEQNLRQHF. Here the CDR3 DNA reads TGTGCCAGCAGTGAAGAACAGAACCTACGCCAGCATTTT.

J is TRBJ2-3 and V is TRBV2; TRBD2 might be the D (6 bases). The germline gives CDR1 SNHLY, CDR2 FYNNEI. The CDR3 totals 12 residues. V was shortened by 6 bases and J by 6 bases, with 10 bases between the two germline ends. This chain's CDR3 is CASRTEGDTQYF. CDR3 coding DNA: TGTGCCAGCAGGACGGAGGGGGATACGCAGTATTTT.

The rearrangement joins TRBV7-9 to TRBJ2-7; TRBD2 matches at 7 bases. Germline V gene lookup returns CDR1 SEHNR and CDR2 FQNEAQ (reference sequence). CDR3 length equals 14 residues. The V and J ends lost 3 bases and 0 bases, in that order; junction bases with no gene match: 2. The CDR3 is CASSLTGGSYEQYF. The CDR3 DNA is TGTGCCAGCAGCTTGACGGGGGGCTCCTACGAGCAGTACTTC.

This clone has just a few counts. The chain has TRBV6-5 and TRBJ1-1; D gene uncertain. The CDR3 covers 13 residues. V was clipped by 7 bases and J by 4 bases, with 13 bases between them. The germline CDR1 and CDR2 sequences are MNHEY and SVGAGI. CDR3 region: CASNHPAGTEAFF. The CDR3 region has the DNA TGTGCCAGCAACCACCCGGCGGGCACTGAAGCTTTCTTT.

This clone came up once. The genes are TRBV28 and TRBJ1-3; 9 bases align to TRBD1. Germline V gives CDR1 MDHEN, CDR2 SYDVKM. The V segment lost 10 bases and the J segment 7 bases; nucleotides outside the gene matches: 11. The CDR3 loop spans 14 amino acids. The CDR3 reads CATTRSGTGNTIYF. In nucleotides, the CDR3 is TGTGCCACCACCAGATCCGGGACAGGGAACACCATATATTTT. Filled out from reference TRBV28 and TRBJ1-3, the complete variable domain reads DVKVTQSSRYLVKRTGEKVFLECVQDMDHENMFWYRQDPGLGLRLIYFSYDVKMKEKGDIPEGYSVSREKKERFSLILESASTNQTSMYLCATTRSGTGNTIYFGEGSWLTVV.

V gene TRBV27 combines with J gene TRBJ2-5; 8 bases map to TRBD2. CDR1 and CDR2 (germline): MNHEY, SMNVEV (reference sequence). V lost 0 bases and J lost 5; bases outside the gene matches: 5. The CDR3 covers 15 residues. CDR3 loop: CASSLSGRARETQYF. As DNA, the CDR3 is TGTGCCAGCAGTTTATCCGGGAGGGCCCGGGAGACCCAGTACTTC.

The table lists this clone with a count of one. V is TRBV11-2 and J is TRBJ2-4; 9 positions match TRBD2. Trimming at V came to 3 bases and at J to 0 bases, leaving 6 bases not matched to a gene. The CDR3 runs to 17 residues. Germline CDR1 and CDR2: SGHAT and FQNNGV. The CDR3 is CASSLGLAALAKNIQYF. The CDR3, as DNA: TGTGCCAGCAGCTTGGGACTAGCAGCATTAGCCAAAAACATTCAGTACTTC. Drawing the rest from reference TRBV11-2 and TRBJ2-4, the complete variable domain is EAGVAQSPRYKIIEKRQSVAFWCNPISGHATLYWYQQILGQGPKLLIQFQNNGVVDDSQLPKDRFSAERLKGVDSTLKIQPAKLEDSAVYLCASSLGLAALAKNIQYFGAGTRLSVL.

The V and J genes are TRBV28 and TRBJ1-2, with 9 positions matching TRBD1. V lost 6 bases to trimming and J lost 4 bases; unmatched junction nucleotides: 3. The CDR3 contains 13 residues. Germline-derived CDR1 and CDR2 are MDHEN and SYDVKM. CDR3 nucleotides: TGTGCCAGCAGCCGGACAGGGGTCTATGGCTACACCTTC. This sequence encodes CASSRTGVYGYTF.

The chain uses TRBV5-1 and TRBJ2-1, with TRBD2 identical over 12 bases. CDR1 is SGHRS and CDR2 is YFSETQ in the germline V gene. V was clipped by 4 bases and J by 7 bases; unmatched bases: 9. The CDR3 sequence is 16 residues long. CDR3 DNA sequence: TGCGCCAGCAGCCGGCGGACTAGCGGGATAGGGAATGAGCAGTTCTTC. Amino acids: CASSRRTSGIGNEQFF.

The table lists this clone with a count of one. The chain combines TRBV29-1 with TRBJ1-5, with a weak D call TRBD1 (5 bases). Germline V lookup: CDR1 SQVTM, CDR2 ANQGSEA. This CDR3 has 12 amino acids. Deletions cut 5 bases from V and 5 bases from J, with 10 bases between. CDR3: CSVIIGDQPQHF. The CDR3, as DNA: TGCAGCGTTATAATAGGGGATCAGCCCCAGCATTTT.

The chain links TRBV28 to TRBJ1-2; D not certain. The CDR3 has 12 residues. Looked up from germline, CDR1 is MDHEN and CDR2 is SYDVKM. Trimming stripped 7 bases from V and 8 bases from J, with 14 bases between. CDR3 DNA sequence: TGTGCCAGCACCACCCCAACGGTAGGCTACACCTTC. Translated: CASTTPTVGYTF.

This sequence joins TRBV6-4 and TRBJ1-2; D ambiguous. This CDR3 comprises 13 residues. Germline CDR1 MRHNA, CDR2 SNTAGT. Between the trimmed V and J ends, which lost 4 bases and 4 bases, there was a span of 10 bases. CDR3 amino acids: CASSGTECYGYTF. CDR3 coding DNA: TGTGCCAGCAGTGGTACAGAGTGCTATGGCTACACCTTC.